Shown below are 26 T cell receptor beta chains from a single sample sequenced in a study of blood T cell repertoires in COVID-19. TCRdb keeps only in-frame clones here, not all; method: immunoSEQ multiplex PCR. Of about 270,000 clones listed, over 70% are singletons. The sequenced sample was peripheral blood. These receptors all stem from a human donor in a cohort sampled during active COVID-19.

The chain recombines TRBV28 with TRBJ1-2; D possibly corresponds to TRBD1 (5 bases). Trimming took off 4 bases at V and 0 bases at J, with 18 bases between the two ends. Germline-derived CDR1 and CDR2 are MDHEN and SYDVKM. The CDR3 totals 17 residues. The DNA for the CDR3 is TGTGCCAGCAGTTCCCCCCCATGGACATCCTCTAACTATGGCTACACCTTC. Protein: CASSSPPWTSSNYGYTF.

The V call is TRBV30, the J call TRBJ1-1; 7 positions match TRBD1. This CDR3 has 13 amino acids. Germline V lookup: CDR1 GTSNPN, CDR2 SVGIG (reference sequence). With 5 bases clipped from V and 2 bases from J, the junction kept 5 bases outside the gene matches. The CDR3, as DNA: TGTGCCTGGGGGGACAGCATTAACACTGAAGCTTTCTTT. Its translation is CAWGDSINTEAFF.

V gene TRBV5-4 combines with J gene TRBJ2-2, with unresolved D. Trimming stripped 4 bases from V and 6 bases from J, with 13 bases between. The CDR3 spans 14 residues. The germline gives CDR1 SGHNT, CDR2 YYREEE (reference sequence). The CDR3 loop reads CASSPVSGSGELFF. CDR3 nucleotides: TGTGCCAGCAGCCCCGTTTCGGGTTCCGGGGAGCTGTTTTTT.

J is TRBJ1-1 and V is TRBV9; D possibly corresponds to TRBD1 (6 bases). The CDR3 covers 14 residues. Trimming stripped 4 bases from V and 4 bases from J, with 14 bases between. Germline lookup yields CDR1 SGDLS and CDR2 YYNGEE. For the CDR3, the DNA is TGTGCCAGCAGCCTCGAGGGGGGGTTCACTGAAGCTTTCTTT. Protein: CASSLEGGFTEAFF. Drawing the rest from reference TRBV9 and TRBJ1-1, the complete variable domain is DSGVTQTPKHLITATGQRVTLRCSPRSGDLSVYWYQQSLDQGLQFLIQYYNGEERAKGNILERFSAQQFPDLHSELNLSSLELGDSALYFCASSLEGGFTEAFFGQGTRLTVV.

In its sample, this clone was seen once. The chain uses TRBV6-5 and TRBJ2-1; D unclear. Per the germline V gene, CDR1 is MNHEY and CDR2 is SVGAGI. V was clipped by 4 bases and J by 5 bases, with 15 bases between them. There are 15 residues in the CDR3. CDR3 sequence: CASSLTPRRDNEQFF. The CDR3 coding sequence is TGTGCCAGCAGTTTAACCCCACGGAGAGACAATGAGCAGTTCTTC.

The chain links TRBV6-5 to TRBJ1-3; a possible D gene is TRBD1 (5 bases). Looked up from germline, CDR1 is MNHEY and CDR2 is SVGAGI. The CDR3 is 15 residues long. V was pared by 5 bases and J by 2 bases, with 13 bases between. Here the CDR3 reads CASSRGGWAGNTIYF. CDR3 coding DNA: TGTGCCAGCAGTAGGGGTGGGTGGGCTGGAAACACCATATATTTT.

The V and J genes are TRBV21-1 and TRBJ2-5; the DNA was not compared with TRBD2, the D call given in the table. TRBV21-1 is flagged as a pseudogene. The CDR3 extends over 19 amino acids. This chain's CDR3 is CASSKTLGTSGGNQETQYF. The CDR3, as DNA: TGTGCCAGCAGCAAGACGCTTGGGACTAGCGGGGGGAACCAAGAGACCCAGTACTTC.

The chain has TRBV10-2 and TRBJ2-7; D is possibly TRBD2 (5 bases). Germline V CDR1 and CDR2: WSHSY, SAAADI. This CDR3 is 13 amino acids long. V was shortened by 6 bases and J by 5 bases, with 14 bases between the two germline ends. The CDR3 DNA follows: TGCGCCAGCAGCTGGGAGTCCGTAAACGAGCAGTACTTC. Translating gives CASSWESVNEQYF.

The chain couples TRBV5-8 to TRBJ1-5; D might be TRBD1 (6 bases). The CDR3 is 16 amino acids. Trimming took off 3 bases at V and 4 bases at J, with 17 bases between the two ends. Germline V gives CDR1 SGHTS, CDR2 YDEGEE. The CDR3 region is CASSYLQGTKNQPQHF. The DNA for the CDR3 is TGTGCCAGCAGCTATCTCCAGGGGACTAAGAATCAGCCCCAGCATTTT.

The count of this clone is one. This sample also contains other DNA sequences that code for the same CDR3. The chain employs TRBV28 and TRBJ2-6; maybe TRBD2 (6 bases). CDR1 MDHEN and CDR2 SYDVKM come from the germline V gene. This CDR3 is built from 15 residues. The V end was cut by 2 bases, the J end by 2 bases, with 7 bases between. The CDR3 coding sequence is TGTGCCAGCAGTTTAGGAGGGGCTGGGGCCAACGTCCTGACTTTC. Protein product: CASSLGGAGANVLTF.

CDR3 region: CASSEYDDRVPPYF. CDR3 coding DNA: TGCGCCAGCAGTGAGTATGATGACAGGGTGCCTCCGTACTTC. V and J are TRBV10-2 and TRBJ2-7; 7 nucleotides align to TRBD1. CDR1 is WSHSY and CDR2 is SAAADI in the germline V gene. There are 14 residues in the CDR3. The junction had 12 bases not matched to a gene; V was cut back by 1 base and J by 12 bases.

The rearrangement uses TRBV23-1 and TRBJ2-3, with 12 bases identical to TRBD2. TRBV23-1 is given ORF status, its function remaining uncertain. V trimming: 7 bases; J trimming: 5 bases; junction bases outside the gene matches: 7. This CDR3 is built from 15 residues. The CDR3 DNA is TGCGCCAGCAACTCTAGCGGGGGGGCCATAGATACGCAGTATTTT. Translated, it gives CASNSSGGAIDTQYF.

This chain uses TRBV7-9 with TRBJ2-2; D may be TRBD1 (5 bases). In germline, CDR1 is SEHNR, CDR2 FQNEAQ (reference sequence). The length of the CDR3 is 14 residues. The germline V and J ends were trimmed by 2 bases and 2 bases, with 6 bases remaining between them. This CDR3 is CASSLQGNTGELFF. The DNA of the CDR3 is TGTGCCAGCAGCTTACAGGGAAACACCGGGGAGCTGTTTTTT.

The gene calls are TRBV27 and TRBJ1-5; the D gene is possibly TRBD1 (5 bases). Deletions cut 6 bases from V and 0 bases from J, with 15 bases between. The germline V gene encodes CDR1 MNHEY and CDR2 SMNVEV (reference sequence). This CDR3 has 16 amino acids. The CDR3 DNA is TGTGCCAGCAGCCCCGTTCCGGACAATAGCAATCAGCCCCAGCATTTT. This translates into CASSPVPDNSNQPQHF.

The chain uses TRBV6-2 or TRBV6-3 and TRBJ2-2; 8 bases match TRBD2. CDR1 is MNHEY, CDR2 SVGEGT, per germline. V dropped 5 bases and J dropped 0; count of bases not matched to a gene: 8. This CDR3 has 17 amino acids. The CDR3 protein is CASSLRGGGTNTGELFF. The DNA for the CDR3 is TGTGCCAGCAGTCTCAGGGGCGGGGGGACGAACACCGGGGAGCTGTTTTTT.

The rearrangement uses TRBV24-1 and TRBJ2-4; tentatively, D is TRBD1 (6 bases). The germline V and J ends were trimmed by 0 bases and 5 bases, with 16 bases remaining between them. This CDR3 is 17 amino acids long. The germline V gene has CDR1 KGHDR and CDR2 SFDVKD. Here the CDR3 reads CATSDLHRPGDQNIQYF. For the CDR3, the DNA is TGTGCCACCAGTGATTTGCATCGGCCAGGGGACCAAAACATTCAGTACTTC.

This sequence joins TRBV5-1 and TRBJ2-7; TRBD1 matches at 7 bases. Germline CDR1 reads SGHRS; CDR2 reads YFSETQ. The CDR3 is made up of 14 amino acids. Trimming removed 4 bases from V and 7 bases from J; junction bases left unmatched: 11. The CDR3 sequence: CASSLGQAPWEQYF. The CDR3 DNA reads TGCGCCAGCAGCCTAGGACAGGCCCCTTGGGAGCAGTACTTC.

This clone was observed a few times. The CDR3 reads CASSQGLAGANEQFF. The CDR3 nucleotides read TGTGCCAGCAGCCAAGGACTAGCGGGAGCTAATGAGCAGTTCTTC. The V call is TRBV3-1 (or the pseudogene TRBV3-2), the J call TRBJ2-1, with 12 bases that match TRBD2. Germline values: CDR1 LGHDT, CDR2 YNNKEL (reference sequence). Unmatched junction bases numbered 2, after V lost 1 base and J lost 7 bases. The length of the CDR3 is 15 residues.

This chain connects TRBV11-2 to TRBJ1-2; 7 bases match TRBD1. The CDR3 loop spans 14 amino acids. CDR1 SGHAT and CDR2 FQNNGV come from the germline V gene. V gave up 4 bases and J gave up 1 base; unmatched junction bases: 3. CDR3 DNA sequence: TGTGCCAGCAGCTGGGACAGAAATAACTATGGCTACACCTTC. It yields the protein CASSWDRNNYGYTF. Combining the CDR3 with reference TRBV11-2 and TRBJ1-2 gives the whole variable domain EAGVAQSPRYKIIEKRQSVAFWCNPISGHATLYWYQQILGQGPKLLIQFQNNGVVDDSQLPKDRFSAERLKGVDSTLKIQPAKLEDSAVYLCASSWDRNNYGYTFGSGTRLTVV.

The chain employs TRBV29-1 and TRBJ2-1; possibly TRBD2 for D (6 bases). V lost 2 bases, J lost 8 bases, and 16 bases lay in between. Germline V gene data show CDR1 as SQVTM and CDR2 as ANQGSEA. CDR3 length equals 14 residues. In DNA form, the CDR3 reads TGCAGCGTTGAAAGGGACTTACGTCCGCATGAGCAGTTCTTC. It translates to CSVERDLRPHEQFF.

The chain is built from TRBV24-1 and TRBJ2-1; a weak D match, TRBD2 (5 bases). The CDR3 sequence is 13 residues long. V was clipped by 6 bases and J by 2 bases, with 7 bases between them. The germline V gene has CDR1 KGHDR and CDR2 SFDVKD. The CDR3 coding sequence is TGTGCCACCAGTACGGGGACCTACAATGAGCAGTTCTTC. Translating gives CATSTGTYNEQFF.

The chain links TRBV5-4 to TRBJ2-5; no definite D call. Germline CDR1 SGHNT, CDR2 YYREEE (reference sequence). CDR3 size: 15 residues. Trimming took 3 bases from V and 5 from J, leaving 17 bases between them. The DNA for the CDR3 is TGTGCCAGCAGCTCCAAGAAAGACATGAAGGAGACCCAGTACTTC. Its translation is CASSSKKDMKETQYF.

This chain joins TRBV5-1 and TRBJ2-7; no clear D. Germline V gives CDR1 SGHRS, CDR2 YFSETQ. The CDR3 consists of 14 residues. Trimming stripped 1 base from V and 0 bases from J, with 8 bases between. Written as DNA, the CDR3 is TGCGCCAGCAGCTTGAATGGCAACTCCTACGAGCAGTACTTC. Residues: CASSLNGNSYEQYF.

V usage is TRBV6-5 and J usage is TRBJ2-7; TRBD2 matches 10 bases. The CDR3 extends over 15 amino acids. Trimming at V came to 6 bases and at J to 5 bases, leaving 10 bases not matched to a gene. Germline V gene sequence: CDR1 MNHEY, CDR2 SVGAGI. The CDR3 region has the DNA TGTGCCAGCAGGCAAGCGGGGGGGATCCCTAACGAGCAGTACTTC. It specifies CASRQAGGIPNEQYF.

The chain carries TRBV5-1 and TRBJ1-3, with D hard to call. Trimming removed 4 bases at V and 4 bases at J, with 9 bases between. CDR3 length: 13 residues. Germline CDR1 SGHRS, CDR2 YFSETQ. CDR3 DNA sequence: TGCGCCAGCAGCGTGAGTACCGGAAACACCATATATTTT. Translated, it gives CASSVSTGNTIYF.

This clone was recorded a few times. The CDR3 nucleotides are TGCAGCTGGCTAGCTTTCCACAATGAGCAGTTCTTC. Its protein is CSWLAFHNEQFF. The rearrangement links TRBV29-1 to TRBJ2-1; the D gene is possibly TRBD2 (5 bases). The germline gives CDR1 SQVTM, CDR2 ANQGSEA. CDR3 size: 12 residues. V was trimmed by 8 bases and J by 5 bases, leaving 13 bases between them.